This TCR beta chain was sequenced in a study of OX40 agonist ivuxolimab in advanced cancers. Looking at the study overall: Patients were treated with intravenous ivuxolimab, dosed at 0.01 to 10 mg/kg and infused every 2 weeks.

CDR1 and CDR2 (germline): SEHNR, FQNEAQ (reference sequence). Trimming pared 2 bases from V and 3 bases from J, leaving 13 bases between. The CDR3 totals 15 residues. Assay used: immunoSEQ multiplex PCR; TCRdb lists only in-frame clones, some missing. Here the sample spans 48,000 or so clones, around 80% being singletons. This sample comprised CD4+ or CD8+ T cells sorted from blood, obtained in a trial of the OX40 agonist ivuxolimab. The chain employs TRBV7-9 and TRBJ1-1; maybe TRBD1 (6 bases). This TCR was sampled from an adult with an advanced solid tumor such as melanoma, head and neck, liver or kidney cancer. The CDR3 DNA is TGTGCCAGCAGCTTAAGTGTGGGGGCTCACACTGAAGCTTTCTTT. It encodes CASSLSVGAHTEAFF.